Given below is one T cell receptor beta chain in context. Antigen unknown. This sample is drawn from a study of long-term antiretroviral therapy in people with HIV. There are 11 residues in the CDR3. Trimming took 5 bases from V and 14 from J; bases not matched to a gene: 6. Germline V lookup: CDR1 SEHNR, CDR2 FQNEAQ (reference sequence). Researchers ran immunoSEQ v3.0 at survey level. Produced via immunoSEQ multiplex PCR; TCRdb's table is partial and in-frame only. Among 25,000 to 30,000 clones, roughly nine tenths were seen once, and the ten largest hold approximately 4.2%. About 1-10 million cryopreserved PBMC were held in samples before DNA extraction. Study results and caveats: It was observed that HIV repertoires exhibited narrower CDR3 length ranges than controls. Diversity rose after ART but stayed below transplant donor controls.

The source is a man between 18 and 29 years old with HIV. Sequenced material: unsorted PBMCs, taken 3.1 years after starting antiretroviral therapy. The rearrangement joins TRBV7-9 to TRBJ2-1; 7 nucleotides align to TRBD1. The CDR3 spells CASSGGQPKFF. In DNA, the CDR3 is TGTGCCAGCAGCGGGGGACAGCCAAAGTTCTTC.